Listed below are T cell receptor beta chains from one sample, sequenced in a study of T-cell memory formation after mild COVID-19. TCRdb re-analysed the 5' RACE reads in MiXCR, keeping a single row per CDR3 protein. The sample yields under 700,000 distinct CDR3 sequences, 20% seen once. Sequencing used PBMCs or a T cell subset sorted from them (not recorded which). Source of these receptors: an adult woman who had mild COVID-19 (a few samples of this study predate the infection). Cell type and time point are not known. Both conserved end residues are part of each CDR3. A D gene is named only where the DNA matches it firmly. A clone size is listed for some rows: how often the clone was seen (once, few, many), or a class if it is expanded.

TRBJ1-3 TRBV12-3/TRBV12-4 . . TGTGCCAGCAGTTTATCGGGCGGGTTCGGAAACACCATATATTTT CASSLSGGFGNTIYF
TRBJ2-3 TRBV5-1 . few TGCGCCAGCAGCTTGGTTCCTTCAGATACGCAGTATTTT CASSLVPSDTQYF
TRBJ2-5 TRBV6-5 TRBD2 few TGTGCCAGCAGTTATTATAGCGGGCAAGAGACCCAGTACTTC CASSYYSGQETQYF
TRBJ1-1 TRBV3-1 . . TGTGCCAGCAGCCAAGATTTCGGCGAAGCTTTCTTT CASSQDFGEAFF
TRBJ1-1 TRBV5-6 TRBD1 few TGTGCCAGCAGCTTGGGAGGGGGCGGTGAAGCTTTCTTT CASSLGGGGEAFF
TRBJ2-7 TRBV7-9 . many TGTGCCAGCAGCCCTGAAGTGACAGGGAGGTTGTTCGAGCAGTACTTC CASSPEVTGRLFEQYF
TRBJ2-3 TRBV5-1 TRBD2 . TGCGCCAGCAGCTCCCGCACTAGCGGCCCCACAGATACGCAGTATTTT CASSSRTSGPTDTQYF
TRBJ2-3 TRBV7-2 . few TGTGCCAGCAGCTTACCCCGGGATTCAGCAGATACGCAGTATTTT CASSLPRDSADTQYF
TRBJ2-7 TRBV7-2 TRBD2 many TGTGCCAGCAGCTTAAAGACTAGCGATTCCTACGAGCAGTACTTC CASSLKTSDSYEQYF
TRBJ2-1 TRBV7-9 . few TGTGCCAGCAGCTCCCATCGGGGTGAGCAGTTCTTC CASSSHRGEQFF
TRBJ2-1 TRBV7-2 . many TGTGCCAGCAGCCCCTCTCCCGGGGCGGACCTGTACAATGAGCAGTTCTTC CASSPSPGADLYNEQFF
TRBJ2-7 TRBV11-3 TRBD2 few TGTGCCAGCAGCTCACAACTAGCGGGAGAGGGCGAGCAGTACTTC CASSSQLAGEGEQYF
TRBJ2-5 TRBV3-1 . . TGTGCCAGCAGCCAAGATCCGGGGCTTACGGCCCAAGAGACCCAGTACTTC CASSQDPGLTAQETQYF
TRBJ2-7 TRBV12-3/TRBV12-4 . few TGTGCCAGCGCTCAATCTTGGCCCTACGAGCAGTACTTC CASAQSWPYEQYF
TRBJ2-7 TRBV4-2 TRBD1 . TGTGCCAGCAGCCAAAAAGGGGGCTATCACGAGCAGTACTTC CASSQKGGYHEQYF
TRBJ2-1 TRBV29-1 TRBD2 few TGCAGCGTTGAAGGAGGCGGGGGTTCCTACAATGAGCAGTTCTTC CSVEGGGGSYNEQFF
TRBJ1-1 TRBV3-1 . few TGTGCCAGCAGCCACCAACAGGGGAACACTGAAGCTTTCTTT CASSHQQGNTEAFF
TRBJ2-7 TRBV14 TRBD2 . TGTGCCAGCAGCCACCTGGGACTAGCGGGAGCCGGAGAAGAGCAGTACTTC CASSHLGLAGAGEEQYF
TRBJ2-2 TRBV6-2/TRBV6-3 TRBD2 . TGTGCCAGCAGTTACTCGTATGCGGGAGGGTCCGGGGAGCTGTTTTTT CASSYSYAGGSGELFF
TRBJ2-1 TRBV24-1 TRBD1 few TGTGCCACCAGTGATTACAGGGGGAATCCCTACAATGAGCAGTTCTTC CATSDYRGNPYNEQFF
TRBJ2-7 TRBV11-3 . few TGTGCCAGCAGCTTTTTGGAGTCATCCTACGAGCAGTACTTC CASSFLESSYEQYF
TRBJ1-1 TRBV7-8 . . TGTGCCAGCAGCTTAGGTCTGGGCACTGAAGCTTTCTTT CASSLGLGTEAFF
TRBJ2-7 TRBV20-1 TRBD2 many TGCAGTGCGCCGACTAGCGGGAGCCAGTGGCCCTACGAGCAGTACTTC CSAPTSGSQWPYEQYF
TRBJ2-3 TRBV7-2 . few TGTGCCAGCAGCTTAATCTCTAAAGATACAGATACGCAGTATTTT CASSLISKDTDTQYF